This TCR beta chain was sequenced during a study of T cell changes during pregnancy in multiple sclerosis (dated by TCRdb to about 2019). Regarding the study in general: The study looked at changes in the T cell repertoire across pregnancy in women with multiple sclerosis.

The library came from the immunoSEQ multiplex PCR assay. TCRdb holds this immuneACCESS table with in-frame rearrangements only. Some clones are missing; in checked studies, unresolved V genes explain under half, and the rest has no known cause. The sample contains around 40,000 clones, roughly 90% of them found a single time. The top ten clones comprise less than 0.4% of the sample. The CDR3 numbers 13 residues from cysteine through phenylalanine. Of the read, only the CDR3 DNA is kept; its 39 bases are in frame from base 1. Between the V and J ends, shortened by 4 bases and 3 bases respectively, the junction contains 10 bases. Based on the germline V gene, the CDR1 and CDR2 sequences are MNHEY and SVGAGI. Regarding this clone: The antigen it binds to is not known. Base qualities are not provided; no much larger clone lies one nucleotide away.

The sequencing used CD4+ T cells from peripheral blood mononuclear cells, collected in the second trimester of pregnancy. This TCR came from a female donor with multiple sclerosis, enrolled in a pregnancy study. The chain was built from TRBV6-5 and TRBJ2-7; the D segment could be TRBD1, given 5 matching bases. The sequenced DNA is TGTGCCAGCAGTTTAAACAGGCTCTACGAGCAGTACTTC. Its coded protein is CASSLNRLYEQYF.